The 15 T cell receptor beta chains below were found in one sample sequenced in a study of CD8+ T cells in alopecia areata. Extraction of RNA preceded its reverse transcription into cDNA, which served as the sequencing template. Some clones are missing from TCRdb's copy, which holds only in-frame ones; the method was immunoSEQ multiplex PCR. The sample gives about 220,000 clones, 50% to 70% of which show up once; about 1.4% is in the top ten. Stated treatment: oral pan-JAK inhibitor, 5-10 mg twice daily. Material: CD4+ T cells sorted from blood, obtained at week 4, from a patient treated with tofacitinib. The source of these receptors is a human donor with alopecia areata.

The rearrangement joins TRBV9 to TRBJ2-6; D is perhaps TRBD1 (6 bases). CDR1 is SGDLS, CDR2 YYNGEE, per germline. The V end lost 1 base, the J end lost 0 bases, and 14 bases lay between the germline ends. This CDR3 is built from 18 residues. CDR3 protein: CASSVSQGLTSGANVLTF. CDR3 sequence (DNA): TGTGCCAGCAGCGTATCACAGGGCTTGACCTCTGGGGCCAACGTCCTGACTTTC.

This chain uses TRBV30 with TRBJ1-2, with a weak D call TRBD1 (6 bases). The CDR3 extends over 11 amino acids. Trimming removed 5 bases from V and 4 bases from J, with 8 bases in between. CDR1 is GTSNPN and CDR2 is SVGIG in the germline V gene (reference sequence). The CDR3, as DNA: TGTGCCTGGGGACAGACCTATGGCTACACCTTC. It encodes CAWGQTYGYTF.

This chain connects TRBV14 to TRBJ2-7; D may be TRBD1 (6 bases). CDR3 length equals 13 residues. From germline, CDR1 is SGHDN and CDR2 FVKESK. V lost 2 bases to trimming and J lost 5 bases, with 10 bases between them. In DNA, the CDR3 is TGTGCCAGCAGCCAATTTCAGGGGAACGAGCAGTACTTC. It codes for CASSQFQGNEQYF.

This chain joins TRBV5-5 and TRBJ2-1, with D possibly called TRBD1 or TRBD2 (5 bases each). V shed 0 bases and J shed 6 bases, with 7 bases lying between them. The CDR3 covers 13 residues. CDR1 SGHKS and CDR2 YYEKEE come from the germline V gene (reference sequence). The CDR3: CASSLVGTNEQFF. The CDR3 coding sequence is TGTGCCAGCAGCTTGGTGGGGACCAATGAGCAGTTCTTC.

This chain's CDR3 is CASSVGSYTEAFF. CDR3 bases: TGTGCCAGCAGCGTAGGCAGCTACACTGAAGCTTTCTTT. This chain links TRBV9 with TRBJ1-1; D is unresolved. Trimming pared 0 bases from V and 3 bases from J, leaving 6 bases between. Germline values: CDR1 SGDLS, CDR2 YYNGEE. This CDR3 spans 13 amino acids.

The rearrangement joins TRBV7-2 to TRBJ2-6; no definite D call. V lost 2 bases and J 0 bases, leaving 8 bases between the germline ends. CDR1 and CDR2 (germline): SGHTA, FQGNSA. The CDR3 contains 16 residues. The CDR3 is CASSLSPSSGANVLTF. CDR3 nucleotide sequence: TGTGCCAGCAGCTTAAGTCCTTCCTCTGGGGCCAACGTCCTGACTTTC.

The sample holds a few counts of this clone. The rearrangement joins TRBV5-6 to TRBJ1-6, with TRBD1 matching 9 bases. The germline V gene has CDR1 SGHDT and CDR2 YYEEEE. The length of the CDR3 is 16 residues. V shed 2 bases, J shed 6 bases, and the junction held 6 bases outside the gene matches. CDR3 residues: CASSFATDRGNSPLHF. In nucleotides, the CDR3 is TGTGCCAGCAGCTTTGCCACGGACAGGGGTAATTCACCCCTCCACTTT.

On this clone: Other DNA sequences in this sample translate to the same CDR3. V and J are TRBV29-1 and TRBJ1-1; no clear D gene. This CDR3 spans 13 amino acids. V lost 3 bases to trimming and J lost 2 bases, with 10 bases between them. Germline assignment: CDR1 SQVTM and CDR2 ANQGSEA. CDR3 sequence (DNA): TGCAGCGTTGAGAGACAAGGAAACACTGAAGCTTTCTTT. Its translation is CSVERQGNTEAFF.

The count of this clone is one. This chain links TRBV4-1 with TRBJ1-6, with D tentatively TRBD1 (5 bases). CDR3 length: 14 amino acids. Germline lookup yields CDR1 MGHRA and CDR2 YSYEKL. Trimming pared 0 bases from V and 9 bases from J, leaving 9 bases between. The CDR3 loop is CASSQDPRGSPLHF. The CDR3 bases are TGCGCCAGCAGCCAAGATCCGAGGGGTTCACCCCTCCACTTT.

V and J are TRBV29-1 and TRBJ2-1; a possible D gene is TRBD2 (5 bases). V was cut by 4 bases and J by 5 bases, with 9 bases left in between. This CDR3 has 12 residues. The germline V gene encodes CDR1 SQVTM and CDR2 ANQGSEA. The CDR3 coding sequence is TGCAGCGTTGTCACCGGGAACAATGAGCAGTTCTTC. This sequence encodes CSVVTGNNEQFF.

CDR3 sequence (DNA): TGCGCCAGCAGCCAGGCGATACACGGAGATGCTTCACCCCTCCACTTT. This gives the protein CASSQAIHGDASPLHF. This chain connects TRBV4-3 to TRBJ1-6; D not certain. The germline V and J ends were trimmed by 3 bases and 9 bases, with 18 bases remaining between them. The germline CDR1 and CDR2 sequences are LGHNA and YSLEER. The CDR3 has 16 amino acids.

V is TRBV14 and J is TRBJ2-3; no definite D call. V was pared by 4 bases and J by 2 bases, with 10 bases between. CDR3 size: 14 residues. The germline V gene encodes CDR1 SGHDN and CDR2 FVKESK. CDR3 coding DNA: TGTGCCAGCAGCCGCAGGCCCTCCACAGATACGCAGTATTTT. Protein sequence: CASSRRPSTDTQYF.

This chain connects TRBV7-3 to TRBJ2-1, with 8 bases aligning to TRBD2. Per the germline V gene, CDR1 is SGHTA and CDR2 is FQGTGA. J lost 5 bases, V lost 5 bases, and 2 bases had no gene match. This CDR3 is built from 13 residues. CDR3 DNA sequence: TGTGCCAGCAGCCCCGGGAGGGACAATGAGCAGTTCTTC. It yields the protein CASSPGRDNEQFF. The full variable domain, rest sourced from reference TRBV7-3 and TRBJ2-1, is GAGVSQTPSNKVTEKGKYVELRCDPISGHTALYWYRQSLGQGPEFLIYFQGTGAADDSGLPNDRFFAVRPEGSVSTLKIQRTERGDSAVYLCASSPGRDNEQFFGPGTRLTVL.

This clone was seen a few times. The CDR3: CASSPGTAPSYEQYF. The CDR3 bases are TGTGCCAGCTCACCTGGGACAGCCCCTTCCTACGAGCAGTACTTC. The chain carries TRBV18 and TRBJ2-7; 7 bases fit TRBD1. Germline values: CDR1 KGHSH, CDR2 LQKENI. This CDR3 is built from 15 residues. The ends lost 3 bases at V and 1 base at J; junction bases unmatched: 6.

The CDR3 nucleotides read TGCGCCAGCAGCTTGTTCAGTTACGATGGTGGCTACACCTTC. It yields the protein CASSLFSYDGGYTF. The V gene is TRBV5-1, the J gene TRBJ1-2; D remains ambiguous. CDR3 size: 14 residues. Germline CDR1 SGHRS, CDR2 YFSETQ. Trimming took off 1 base at V and 7 bases at J, with 14 bases between the two ends.